This T cell receptor (beta chain) was found in a study of shared clonotypes between healthy human individuals. The sequencing of unsorted PBMC DNA took place on ten immunoSEQ deep assay plates. Only in-frame clones appear in the TCRdb table, and some are missing; sequencing was by immunoSEQ multiplex PCR. The sample consists of about 470,000 clones, about 85% of them appearing once. Germline CDR1 reads GTSNPN; CDR2 reads SVGIG (reference sequence). This CDR3 has 16 amino acids. Trimming stripped 3 bases from V and 8 bases from J, with 25 bases between. The J gene is TRBJ1-2, the V gene TRBV30; D might be TRBD1 (5 bases). The receptor comes from a woman aged 35 to 49 in good health. Some clones in this sample may be carry-over from other donors' samples. The sequenced material came from PBMCs. CDR3 protein: CAWSEGTWDPLGGYTF. The CDR3 DNA sequence: TGTGCCTGGAGCGAGGGTACCTGGGACCCCCTTGGGGGCTACACCTTC.